The source of this T cell receptor (beta chain) is a study of blood T cell repertoires in COVID-19. TCRdb's table, derived via immunoSEQ multiplex PCR, lists solely in-frame clones and lacks some. This table holds around 190,000 clones, 84% found once. Participants reported their clinical history, and cohort assignment relied on those reports. Losses at the gene ends were 6 bases for V and 3 bases for J; bases not matched to a gene: 3. The CDR3 length is 16 residues. Per the germline V gene, CDR1 is LNHDA and CDR2 is SQIVND (reference sequence). The sequenced material came from PBMCs or T cells enriched from blood (not recorded which). The chain carries TRBV19 and TRBJ2-3; 16 bases agree with TRBD2. The TCR comes from a woman aged 25-40 years who had been exposed to COVID-19. The CDR3 reads CASSWGLAGGTDTQYF. CDR3 coding DNA: TGTGCCAGTAGCTGGGGACTAGCGGGGGGGACAGATACGCAGTATTTT.